The 15 T cell receptor beta chains listed next were all sequenced from one sample in a study of T-cell memory formation after mild COVID-19. TCRdb re-analysed the 5' RACE reads in MiXCR, keeping a single row per CDR3 protein. The profile shows under 550,000 distinct CDR3 sequences, approximately 18% of them singletons. The sequencing sample was made of PBMCs or a T cell subset sorted from them (not recorded which). The receptor set was obtained from an adult woman who had mild COVID-19 (a few samples of this study predate the infection). Cell type and time point are not known.

The rearrangement joins TRBV6-1 to TRBJ2-3, with no clear D. Per the germline V gene, CDR1 is MNHNS and CDR2 is SASEGT. CDR3 size: 14 residues. The germline V and J ends were trimmed by 5 bases and 5 bases, with 14 bases remaining between them. CDR3 sequence reads: CASSLHPRIDTQYF. The CDR3 DNA sequence: TGTGCCAGCAGTCTACACCCTAGGATAGATACGCAGTATTTT.

This clonotype appeared a few times. This chain connects TRBV5-5 to TRBJ2-3; 8 nucleotides align to TRBD2. Germline CDR1 SGHKS, CDR2 YYEKEE (reference sequence). The CDR3 runs to 15 residues. Trimming at V came to 1 base and at J to 6 bases, leaving 7 bases not matched to a gene. Here the CDR3 DNA reads TGTGCCAGCAGCTTGCCCCGACTAGCGAGTGATACGCAGTATTTT. Amino acid sequence: CASSLPRLASDTQYF. Drawing the rest from reference TRBV5-5 and TRBJ2-3, the complete variable domain is DAGVTQSPTHLIKTRGQQVTLRCSPISGHKSVSWYQQVLGQGPQFIFQYYEKEERGRGNFPDRFSARQFPNYSSELNVNALLLGDSALYLCASSLPRLASDTQYFGPGTRLTVL.

The rearrangement uses TRBV5-1 and TRBJ1-1; 10 bases line up with TRBD1. With 3 bases clipped from V and 5 bases from J, the junction kept 4 bases outside the gene matches. This CDR3 region has 14 residues. From germline, CDR1 is SGHRS and CDR2 YFSETQ. The CDR3 region has the DNA TGCGCCAGCAGCTCCGGGACAGGGGTTACTGAAGCTTTCTTT. It specifies CASSSGTGVTEAFF. The full variable domain, in which reference TRBV5-1 and TRBJ1-1 provide the parts outside the CDR3, is KAGVTQTPRYLIKTRGQQVTLSCSPISGHRSVSWYQQTPGQGLQFLFEYFSETQRNKGNFPGRFSGRQFSNSRSEMNVSTLELGDSALYLCASSSGTGVTEAFFGQGTRLTVV.

This chain links TRBV9 with TRBJ2-7; D is tentatively TRBD1 or TRBD2 (5 bases each). V gave up 0 bases and J gave up 1 base, with 8 bases separating them. Germline V gene data show CDR1 as SGDLS and CDR2 as YYNGEE. This CDR3 is built from 14 residues. The CDR3 sequence is CASSVAWGSYEQYF. The CDR3 DNA reads TGTGCCAGCAGCGTAGCGTGGGGGTCCTACGAGCAGTACTTC.

This clonotype was observed a handful of times. The genes are TRBV7-9 and TRBJ2-5; no clear D. Trimming stripped 1 base from V and 4 bases from J, with 13 bases between. The CDR3 sequence is 15 residues long. The germline gives CDR1 SEHNR, CDR2 FQNEAQ (reference sequence). The CDR3 region is CASSLEALMRETQYF. In DNA form, the CDR3 reads TGTGCCAGCAGCTTAGAGGCCTTGATGAGAGAGACCCAGTACTTC.

The chain has TRBV7-3 and TRBJ2-5; D may be TRBD2 (5 bases). The V and J ends lost 5 bases and 2 bases respectively, with 15 bases between them. The germline V gene encodes CDR1 SGHTA and CDR2 FQGTGA. There are 15 residues in the CDR3. The chain's CDR3 is CASSQRATSQETQYF. DNA for the CDR3: TGTGCCAGCAGCCAGAGGGCTACGAGTCAAGAGACCCAGTACTTC.

The CDR3 DNA reads as TGTGCCATCAGTGGACTAGCGGGAGAAAATGAGCAGTTCTTC. Translation gives CAISGLAGENEQFF. V usage is TRBV10-3 and J usage is TRBJ2-1; 12 positions match TRBD2. The CDR3 is made up of 14 amino acids. Trimming took 4 bases from V and 7 from J; bases not matched to a gene: 2. Germline V gene sequence: CDR1 ENHRY, CDR2 SYGVKD.

The chain links TRBV20-1 to TRBJ1-2, with D unclear. This CDR3 spans 15 amino acids. V gave up 0 bases and J gave up 4 bases, with 15 bases separating them. The germline V gene encodes CDR1 DFQATT and CDR2 SNEGSKA (reference sequence). CDR3 amino acids: CSARDQVEGSYGYTF. The CDR3 DNA sequence: TGCAGTGCTAGAGATCAGGTGGAGGGTTCCTATGGCTACACCTTC.

CDR3 in DNA: TGCAGTGCTAGAGCCCGAACAGGGGGCTCCAACTATGGCTACACCTTC. This codes for CSARARTGGSNYGYTF. The chain recombines TRBV20-1 with TRBJ1-2; 9 nucleotides line up with TRBD1. The trim removed 1 base at V and 2 bases at J, leaving 8 bases unmatched. CDR3 length: 16 amino acids. Germline V CDR1 and CDR2: DFQATT, SNEGSKA (reference sequence).

V and J are TRBV9 and TRBJ2-3, with D unresolved. Trimming left V 4 bases short and J 4 bases short, with 16 bases between. This CDR3 spans 15 amino acids. Germline CDR1 reads SGDLS; CDR2 reads YYNGEE. The CDR3 sequence: CASSPRWTGADTQYF. In DNA, the CDR3 is TGTGCCAGCAGCCCCCGGTGGACGGGTGCAGATACGCAGTATTTT.

CDR3 coding DNA: TGTGCCAGCTCACCACCCGGGGGGGACAGGGGGCTGCAGTACTTC. Amino acid sequence: CASSPPGGDRGLQYF. The chain has TRBV18 and TRBJ2-7; 12 bases line up with TRBD1. V lost 0 bases and J lost 9; bases outside the gene matches: 6. CDR3 length equals 15 residues. Germline V gene data show CDR1 as KGHSH and CDR2 as LQKENI. The full variable domain, completed using reference TRBV18 and TRBJ2-7, is NAGVMQNPRHLVRRRGQEARLRCSPMKGHSHVYWYRQLPEEGLKFMVYLQKENIIDESGMPKERFSAEFPKEGPSILRIQQVVRGDSAAYFCASSPPGGDRGLQYFGPGTRLTVT.

This clonotype was counted at least ten times. In DNA, the CDR3 is TGTGCCAGCAGTCCTGACGGGACTAGCGCAGATACGCAGTATTTT. It specifies CASSPDGTSADTQYF. The chain links TRBV12-3 or TRBV12-4 to TRBJ2-3; 10 bases agree with TRBD2. The CDR3 has 15 residues. Unmatched junction bases numbered 6, after V lost 5 bases and J lost 4 bases.

The genes are TRBV9 and TRBJ2-7; TRBD1 matches 8 bases. V lost 0 bases to trimming and J lost 5 bases; unmatched junction nucleotides: 4. This CDR3 spans 14 amino acids. From germline, CDR1 is SGDLS and CDR2 YYNGEE. The CDR3 bases are TGTGCCAGCAGCGTAGGGCAGGGGGCCCACGAGCAGTACTTC. This sequence encodes CASSVGQGAHEQYF.

The chain carries TRBV4-2 and TRBJ1-6; D possibly corresponds to TRBD1 (5 bases). There are 15 residues in the CDR3. The germline V gene encodes CDR1 LGHNA and CDR2 YNFKEQ. Deletions cut 1 base from V and 6 bases from J, with 10 bases between. The CDR3 nucleotides read TGTGCCAGCAGCCAAGGGGGCCACTCTAATTCACCCCTCCACTTT. Its translation is CASSQGGHSNSPLHF.

This clonotype was seen only a few times. This chain connects TRBV6-6 to TRBJ2-7; D remains ambiguous. Trimming left V 7 bases short and J 0 bases short, with 13 bases between. The CDR3 spans 14 residues. CDR1 and CDR2 from the germline V gene are MNHNY and SVGAGI (reference sequence). The CDR3 sequence is CASTARAASYEQYF. The CDR3 DNA reads TGTGCCAGCACCGCCCGGGCGGCCTCCTACGAGCAGTACTTC.